Listed below are T cell receptor beta chains from one sample, sequenced in a study of cytomegalovirus exposure and HLA in healthy donors. Some clones are missing from TCRdb's copy, which holds only in-frame ones; the method was immunoSEQ multiplex PCR. The sample shows roughly 100,000 clones, roughly nine tenths of them seen only once. What was sequenced was PBMCs. These receptors were taken from a woman aged 18 to 35 in good health and CMV-seropositive. Both conserved end residues are part of each CDR3. The D gene is left open where the match is weak. Clone size is shown for a subset of rows, as once, few, many or a class of expanded clone.

d_gene	j_gene	abundance	v_gene	CDR3nt	CDR3aa
-	TRBJ2-2	-	TRBV7-7	TGTGCTAGCAGCCCCACGGTACGGAACACCGGGGAGCTGTTTTTT	CASSPTVRNTGELFF
-	TRBJ1-2	-	TRBV6-5	TGTGCCAGCAGTTCGAGCTATGGCTACACCTTC	CASSSSYGYTF
-	TRBJ2-1	-	TRBV11-2	TGTGCCAGCAGCTTGGGCGTCCATGAGCAGTTCTTC	CASSLGVHEQFF
-	TRBJ2-1	-	TRBV7-9	TGTGCCAGCAGCCCCGGCGGGTCCAATGAGCAGTTCTTC	CASSPGGSNEQFF
-	TRBJ2-3	once	TRBV28	TGTGCCAGCAGTTTAGAATCCTCCCTAAACACAGATACGCAGTATTTT	CASSLESSLNTDTQYF
TRBD1	TRBJ2-1	-	TRBV18	TGTGCCAGCTCACCACCATCCAGGGGGCCTTACAATGAGCAGTTCTTC	CASSPPSRGPYNEQFF
TRBD2	TRBJ2-3	-	TRBV19	TGTGCCAGTAGTACTCTCCAACTAGCGGGGGGGCTTGGAGATACGCAGTATTTT	CASSTLQLAGGLGDTQYF
-	TRBJ2-1	-	TRBV25-1	TGTGCCAGCAGTAGGGGGGGGAGCAATGAGCAGTTCTTC	CASSRGGSNEQFF
-	TRBJ1-2	few	TRBV19	TGTGCCAGTAGTATAGGACAGATCTATGGCTACACCTTC	CASSIGQIYGYTF
-	TRBJ1-2	-	TRBV2	TGTGCCGAGGAGCGGCCGGGATCCTACTACTATGGCTACACCTTC	CAEERPGSYYYGYTF
TRBD1	TRBJ2-4	once	TRBV25-1	TGTGCCAGCAGTGTGGGACAGGGTACGGTCAAAAACATTCAGTACTTC	CASSVGQGTVKNIQYF
-	TRBJ2-1	-	TRBV5-6	TGTGCCAGCAGCCGGGGGGCAGTTCCCAATGAGCAGTTCTTC	CASSRGAVPNEQFF
TRBD2	TRBJ2-1	-	TRBV11-3	TGTGCCAGCAGCTTAGGGGACCGGGGGGGTTTCAATGAGCAGTTCTTC	CASSLGDRGGFNEQFF
-	TRBJ1-2	-	TRBV28	TGTGCCAGCAGTTTCGTATCTGGCTACACCTTC	CASSFVSGYTF
-	TRBJ2-2	-	TRBV25-1	TGTGCCAGCGGGAGGAACACCGGGGAGCTGTTTTTT	CASGRNTGELFF
TRBD2	TRBJ2-7	-	TRBV9	TGTGCCAGCAGCGTAGGGATTACACCTAGTGGGCGGGGGTCCTCCTACGAGCAGTACTTC	CASSVGITPSGRGSSYEQYF
TRBD1	TRBJ1-5	few	TRBV4-1	TGCGCCAGCAGCCTAGACAGGGGTGGCAATCAGCCCCAGCATTTT	CASSLDRGGNQPQHF
TRBD2	TRBJ2-1	once	TRBV6-6	TGTGCCAGCACCGGGGGGTATGAGCAGTTCTTC	CASTGGYEQFF
-	TRBJ2-3	-	TRBV5-1	TGCGCCAGCAGCTTGGCAATTCAGGGCAAGGCAGATACGCAGTATTTT	CASSLAIQGKADTQYF
TRBD1	TRBJ2-2	-	TRBV25-1	TGTGCCAGCAGTGAACTCCTTTGGGGGACAGGGGGCACCGGGGAGCTGTTTTTT	CASSELLWGTGGTGELFF
TRBD1	TRBJ1-1	-	TRBV10-2	TGCGCCAGCAGAGATCCCGGGACAGGTAGGAACACTGAAGCTTTCTTT	CASRDPGTGRNTEAFF
-	TRBJ2-2	-	TRBV9	TGTGCCAGCAGCGTGTACAGGGTCTCGAACACCGGGGAGCTGTTTTTT	CASSVYRVSNTGELFF
-	TRBJ1-4	-	TRBV28	TGTGCCAGCACCCTGGGGGGAAAACTGTTTTTT	CASTLGGKLFF
-	TRBJ2-2	few	TRBV4-1	TGCGCCAGCAGCCAATCTAACACCGGGGAGCTGTTTTTT	CASSQSNTGELFF
-	TRBJ2-7	-	TRBV19	TGTGCCAGTAGTATACGAGGATACTCCTACGAGCAGTACTTC	CASSIRGYSYEQYF
TRBD1	TRBJ2-3	-	TRBV11-2	TGTGCCAGCAGCACCCGGGACAGGTCCCCCCCAGATACGCAGTATTTT	CASSTRDRSPPDTQYF
-	TRBJ2-1	-	TRBV28	TGTGCCAGCACCCTGGGGAGGTCCTACAATGAGCAGTTCTTC	CASTLGRSYNEQFF
-	TRBJ1-6	-	TRBV6-5	TGTGCCAGCAGTCCTCCGAGGGGGTCTAATTCACCCCTCCACTTT	CASSPPRGSNSPLHF